Below are 3 T cell receptor beta chains sequenced from a single sample in a study of Ad26.COV2.S vaccination and SARS-CoV-2 variants. Repertoires were generated with immunoSEQ multiplex PCR, while TCRdb's copy carries only in-frame clones and drops some. Among roughly 400,000 clones listed, about 90% were seen once. Treatment here: about 20 received Ad26.COV2.S at low or high dose, single or two shots; 5 received placebo; per-sample allocation not given. All samples were drawn on day 63, counting from the first vaccine or placebo injection. The source was peripheral blood, collected in a trial of Ad26.COV2.S vaccine versus placebo. All receptors derive from a person between 18 and 65 years old who received the Ad26.COV2.S COVID-19 vaccine or a placebo.

The chain carries TRBV19 and TRBJ2-1; the D is unclear. The CDR3 length is 15 residues. V lost 4 bases, J lost 4 bases, and 14 bases lay in between. The germline V gene has CDR1 LNHDA and CDR2 SQIVND (reference sequence). CDR3 residues: CASSSAEISYNEQFF. The CDR3 coding sequence is TGTGCCAGTAGTAGCGCGGAGATTTCTTACAATGAGCAGTTCTTC.

This sequence joins TRBV11-2 and TRBJ2-7, with D perhaps given as TRBD1 or TRBD2 (5 bases each). The CDR3 runs 14 residues. Germline V gives CDR1 SGHAT, CDR2 FQNNGV. Trimming took off 4 bases at V and 3 bases at J, with 13 bases between the two ends. CDR3 in amino acids: CASSSPGPDYEQYF. The CDR3 region has the DNA TGTGCCAGCAGCTCCCCGGGACCGGACTACGAGCAGTACTTC.

The V gene is TRBV25-1, the J gene TRBJ1-1; TRBD1 matches at 12 bases. The V gene's germline CDR1 is MGHDK and CDR2 SYGVNS. The CDR3 loop spans 15 amino acids. Unmatched junction bases numbered 10, after V lost 6 bases and J lost 8 bases. The CDR3 here is CASSATGQGAAEAFF. The CDR3 DNA reads as TGTGCCAGCAGCGCAACGGGACAGGGGGCCGCCGAAGCTTTCTTT.